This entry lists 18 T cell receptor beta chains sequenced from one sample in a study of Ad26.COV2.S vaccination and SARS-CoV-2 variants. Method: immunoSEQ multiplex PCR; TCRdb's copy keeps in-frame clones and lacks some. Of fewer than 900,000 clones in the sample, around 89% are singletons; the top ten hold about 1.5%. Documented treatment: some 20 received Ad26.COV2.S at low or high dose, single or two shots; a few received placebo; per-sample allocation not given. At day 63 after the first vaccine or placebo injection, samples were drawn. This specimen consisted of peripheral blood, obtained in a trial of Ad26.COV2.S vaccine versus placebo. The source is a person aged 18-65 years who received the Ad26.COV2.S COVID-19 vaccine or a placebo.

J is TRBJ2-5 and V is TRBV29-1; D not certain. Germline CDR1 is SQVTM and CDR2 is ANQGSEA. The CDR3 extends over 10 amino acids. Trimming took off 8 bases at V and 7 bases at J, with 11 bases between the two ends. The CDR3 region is CSTTEATQYF. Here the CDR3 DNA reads TGCAGCACAACCGAGGCGACCCAGTACTTC.

Here the CDR3 DNA reads TGTGCCACAGCCGGGACCTCCGAGGAGCAGTACTTC. Encoded protein: CATAGTSEEQYF. The V and J genes are TRBV6-6 and TRBJ2-7; D may correspond to TRBD1 or TRBD2 (5 bases each). CDR3 length: 12 residues. V gave up 10 bases and J gave up 7 bases, with 17 bases separating them. From germline, CDR1 is MNHNY and CDR2 SVGAGI (reference sequence).

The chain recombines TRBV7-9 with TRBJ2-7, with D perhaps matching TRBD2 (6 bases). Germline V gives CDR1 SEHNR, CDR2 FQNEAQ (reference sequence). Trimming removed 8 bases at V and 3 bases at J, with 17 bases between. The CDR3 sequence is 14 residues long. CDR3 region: CASGPGRGGYEQYF. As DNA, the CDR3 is TGTGCCAGCGGTCCGGGACGGGGAGGCTACGAGCAGTACTTC.

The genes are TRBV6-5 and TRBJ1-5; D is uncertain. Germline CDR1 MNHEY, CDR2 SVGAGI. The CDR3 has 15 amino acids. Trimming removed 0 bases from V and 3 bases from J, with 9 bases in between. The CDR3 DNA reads TGTGCCAGCAGTTACTCGAGGCCCCACAATCAGCCCCAGCATTTT. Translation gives CASSYSRPHNQPQHF.

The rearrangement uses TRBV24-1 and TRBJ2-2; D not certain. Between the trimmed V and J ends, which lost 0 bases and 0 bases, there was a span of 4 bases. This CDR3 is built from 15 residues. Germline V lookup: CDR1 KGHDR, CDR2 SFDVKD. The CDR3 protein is CATSDLVTNTGELFF. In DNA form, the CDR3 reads TGTGCCACCAGTGATTTGGTGACGAACACCGGGGAGCTGTTTTTT.

The CDR3 nucleotides read TGCGCCAGCAGCCAAGATGTTAGTAGGCATGGCTACACCTTC. It is translated as CASSQDVSRHGYTF. This chain connects TRBV4-3 to TRBJ1-2, with D hard to call. Germline V gives CDR1 LGHNA, CDR2 YSLEER. This CDR3 has 14 residues. V was pared by 0 bases and J by 6 bases, with 11 bases between.

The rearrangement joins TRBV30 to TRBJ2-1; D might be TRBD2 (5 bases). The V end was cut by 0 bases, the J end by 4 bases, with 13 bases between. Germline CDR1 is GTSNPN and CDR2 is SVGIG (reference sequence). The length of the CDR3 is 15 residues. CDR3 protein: CAWSVGERPYNEQFF. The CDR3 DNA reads TGTGCCTGGAGTGTGGGAGAGCGGCCTTACAATGAGCAGTTCTTC.

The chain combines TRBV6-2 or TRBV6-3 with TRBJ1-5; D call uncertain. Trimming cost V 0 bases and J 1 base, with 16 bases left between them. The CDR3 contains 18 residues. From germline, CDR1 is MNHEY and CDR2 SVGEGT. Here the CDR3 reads CASSYSKAGRASNQPQHF. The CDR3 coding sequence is TGTGCCAGCAGTTACTCGAAAGCAGGAAGGGCGAGCAATCAGCCCCAGCATTTT.

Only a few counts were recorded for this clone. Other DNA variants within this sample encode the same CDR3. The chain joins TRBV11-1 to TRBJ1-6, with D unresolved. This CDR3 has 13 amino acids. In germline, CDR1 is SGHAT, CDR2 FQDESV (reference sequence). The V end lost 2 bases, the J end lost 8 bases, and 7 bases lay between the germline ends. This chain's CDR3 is CASSLREDSPLHF. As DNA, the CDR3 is TGTGCCAGCAGCTTAAGGGAGGATTCACCCCTCCACTTT.

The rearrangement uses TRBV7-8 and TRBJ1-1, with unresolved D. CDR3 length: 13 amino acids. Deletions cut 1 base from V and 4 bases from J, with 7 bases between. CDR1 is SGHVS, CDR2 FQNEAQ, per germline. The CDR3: CASSLVSRTEAFF. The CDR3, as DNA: TGTGCCAGCAGCTTAGTTTCCCGCACTGAAGCTTTCTTT.

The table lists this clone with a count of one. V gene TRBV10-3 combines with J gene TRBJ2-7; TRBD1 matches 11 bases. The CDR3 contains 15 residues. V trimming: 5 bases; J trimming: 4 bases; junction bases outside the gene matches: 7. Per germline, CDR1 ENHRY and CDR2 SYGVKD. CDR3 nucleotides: TGTGCCATCAGTCCCGGGACAGGGGGAATATACGAGCAGTACTTC. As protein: CAISPGTGGIYEQYF.

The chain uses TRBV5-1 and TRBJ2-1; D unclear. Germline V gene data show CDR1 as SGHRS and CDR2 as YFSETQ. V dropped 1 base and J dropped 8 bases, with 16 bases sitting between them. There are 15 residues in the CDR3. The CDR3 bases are TGCGCCAGCAGCTTGCGGGCCGGCCCCTTCGATGAGCAGTTCTTC. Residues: CASSLRAGPFDEQFF.

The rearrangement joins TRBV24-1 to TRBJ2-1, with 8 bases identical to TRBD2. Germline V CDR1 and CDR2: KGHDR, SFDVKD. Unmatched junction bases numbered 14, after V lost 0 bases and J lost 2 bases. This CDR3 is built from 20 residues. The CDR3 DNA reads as TGTGCCACCAGTGATTTGGGGGTGGGAGAGGCGGGAGGCGCCTACAATGAGCAGTTCTTC. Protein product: CATSDLGVGEAGGAYNEQFF.

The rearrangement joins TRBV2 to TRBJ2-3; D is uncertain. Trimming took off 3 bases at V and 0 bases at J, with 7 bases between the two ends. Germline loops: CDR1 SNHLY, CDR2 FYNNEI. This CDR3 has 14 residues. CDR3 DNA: TGTGCCAGCAGTGAGGTAACTAGCACAGATACGCAGTATTTT. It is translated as CASSEVTSTDTQYF.

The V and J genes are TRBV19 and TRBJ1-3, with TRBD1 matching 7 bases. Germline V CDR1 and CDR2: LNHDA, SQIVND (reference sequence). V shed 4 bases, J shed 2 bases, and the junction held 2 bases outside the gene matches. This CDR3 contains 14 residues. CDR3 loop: CASSTDRAGNTIYF. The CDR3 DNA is TGTGCCAGTAGTACCGACAGGGCTGGAAACACCATATATTTT.

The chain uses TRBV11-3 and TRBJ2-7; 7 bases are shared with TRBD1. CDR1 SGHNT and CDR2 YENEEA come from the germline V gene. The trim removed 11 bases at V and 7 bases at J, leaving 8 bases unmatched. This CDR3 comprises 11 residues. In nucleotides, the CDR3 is TGTGCCCTGGGAACAGGGGATGAGCAGTACTTC. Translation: CALGTGDEQYF.

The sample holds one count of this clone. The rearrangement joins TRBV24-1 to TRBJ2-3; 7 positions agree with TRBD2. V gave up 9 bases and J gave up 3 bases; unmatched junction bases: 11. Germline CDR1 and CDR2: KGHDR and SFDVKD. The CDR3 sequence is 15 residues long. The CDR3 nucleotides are TGTGCCACCGGTCTGGCTAGCGGTTTAACAGATACGCAGTATTTT. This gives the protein CATGLASGLTDTQYF.

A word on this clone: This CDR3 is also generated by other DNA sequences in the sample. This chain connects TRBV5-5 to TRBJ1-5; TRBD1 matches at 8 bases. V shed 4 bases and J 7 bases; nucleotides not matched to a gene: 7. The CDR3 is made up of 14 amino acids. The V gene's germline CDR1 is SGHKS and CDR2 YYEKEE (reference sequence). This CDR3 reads CASSLDRGGQPQHF. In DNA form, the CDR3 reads TGTGCCAGCAGCCTCGACAGGGGCGGCCAGCCCCAGCATTTT.